This TCR beta chain appears in the sequencing data of a study of cytomegalovirus exposure and HLA in healthy donors. The wider study: An analysis done earlier identified 117 million unique TCR beta sequences from about 179 million T cells. The study's early data release held roughly 90 million unique TCRs from HLA-typed donors.

Notes on this clone: Its antigen is unidentified.

Germline V lookup: CDR1 SGHAT, CDR2 FQNNGV. The CDR3 covers 16 residues. V gave up 0 bases and J gave up 0 bases, with 9 bases separating them. The study, taken as a whole, reports: Certain sequence variants were highly shared and formed a cluster, and this cluster was likely a sequencing artifact. HLA alleles were associated with roughly 17,000 TCR beta sequences in a later analysis at 0.05 false discovery rate.

The PCR employed 60 Vbeta primers together with 13 Jbeta primers. The data were produced by immunoSEQ multiplex PCR, yet TCRdb's version contains in-frame clones alone and is incomplete. The sample yields about 130,000 clones, about 79% seen once. The clonotype was recovered from a woman aged 45-65 years in good health and CMV-seronegative. Sequencing was carried out using PBMCs. This chain links TRBV11-2 with TRBJ2-1; TRBD2 is a possible D gene (5 bases). CDR3 bases: TGTGCCAGCAGCTTAGAAGCGGCCAGCTCCTACAATGAGCAGTTCTTC. It is translated as CASSLEAASSYNEQFF.